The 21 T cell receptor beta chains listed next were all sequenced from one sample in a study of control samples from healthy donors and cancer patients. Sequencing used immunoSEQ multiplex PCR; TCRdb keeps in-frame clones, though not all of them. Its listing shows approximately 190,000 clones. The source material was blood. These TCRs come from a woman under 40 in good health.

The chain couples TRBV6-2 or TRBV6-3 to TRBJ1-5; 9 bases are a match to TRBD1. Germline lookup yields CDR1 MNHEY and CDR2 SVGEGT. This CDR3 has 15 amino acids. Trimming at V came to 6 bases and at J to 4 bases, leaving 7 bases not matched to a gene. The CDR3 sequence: CASSSTGGLNQPQHF. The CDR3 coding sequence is TGTGCCAGCAGCTCAACAGGGGGCTTAAATCAGCCCCAGCATTTT.

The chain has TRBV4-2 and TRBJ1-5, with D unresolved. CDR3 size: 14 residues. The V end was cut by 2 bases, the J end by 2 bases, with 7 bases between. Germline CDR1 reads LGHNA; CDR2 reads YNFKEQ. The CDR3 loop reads CASSQSGGNQPQHF. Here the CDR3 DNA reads TGTGCCAGCAGCCAAAGTGGGGGCAATCAGCCCCAGCATTTT.

In nucleotides, the CDR3 is TGTGCCAGCAGTTTGGGACAGCCAGAGACCCAGTACTTC. This translates into CASSLGQPETQYF. The chain combines TRBV12-3 or TRBV12-4 with TRBJ2-5, with 7 bases that match TRBD1. The CDR3 has 13 residues. With V trimmed by 3 bases and J by 4 bases, 2 bases remained unmatched.

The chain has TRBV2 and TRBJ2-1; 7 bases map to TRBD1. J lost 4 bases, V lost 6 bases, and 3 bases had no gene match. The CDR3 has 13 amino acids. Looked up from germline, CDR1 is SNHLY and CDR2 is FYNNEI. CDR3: CASRRDSYNEQFF. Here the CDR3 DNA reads TGTGCCAGCAGGAGGGACAGTTACAATGAGCAGTTCTTC.

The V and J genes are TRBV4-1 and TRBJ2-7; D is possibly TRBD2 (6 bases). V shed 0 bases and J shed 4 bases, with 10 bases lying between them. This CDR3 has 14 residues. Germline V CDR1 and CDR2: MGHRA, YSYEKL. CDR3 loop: CASSQDEAGYEQYF. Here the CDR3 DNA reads TGCGCCAGCAGCCAAGATGAGGCGGGGTACGAGCAGTACTTC.

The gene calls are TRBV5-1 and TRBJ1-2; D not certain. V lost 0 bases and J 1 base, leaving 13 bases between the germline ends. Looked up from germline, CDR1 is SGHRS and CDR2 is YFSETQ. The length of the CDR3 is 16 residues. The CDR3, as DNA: TGCGCCAGCAGCTTGGAGTCCAGGCTGATTAACTATGGCTACACCTTC. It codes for CASSLESRLINYGYTF.

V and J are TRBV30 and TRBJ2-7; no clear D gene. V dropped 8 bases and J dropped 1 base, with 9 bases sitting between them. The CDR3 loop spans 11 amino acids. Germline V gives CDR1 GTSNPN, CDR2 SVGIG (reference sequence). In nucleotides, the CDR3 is TGTGCCGGCCTTAAGTCCTACGAGCAGTACTTC. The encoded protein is CAGLKSYEQYF.

The CDR3: CASSPGTGTLVGYTF. The CDR3 DNA reads TGTGCCAGCTCACCAGGGACAGGGACCCTAGTTGGCTACACCTTC. This sequence joins TRBV18 and TRBJ1-2; 9 nucleotides agree with TRBD1. The CDR3 extends over 15 amino acids. Germline V CDR1 and CDR2: KGHSH, LQKENI. The junction had 8 bases not matched to a gene; V was cut back by 2 bases and J by 7 bases.

The CDR3: CASSYSRTSTEAFF. The CDR3 nucleotides read TGTGCCAGCAGTTACAGCAGGACAAGTACTGAAGCTTTCTTT. The chain combines TRBV6-6 with TRBJ1-1, with D maybe TRBD1 (5 bases). Germline assignment: CDR1 MNHNY and CDR2 SVGAGI (reference sequence). Trimming removed 2 bases from V and 5 bases from J, with 12 bases in between. This CDR3 contains 14 residues.

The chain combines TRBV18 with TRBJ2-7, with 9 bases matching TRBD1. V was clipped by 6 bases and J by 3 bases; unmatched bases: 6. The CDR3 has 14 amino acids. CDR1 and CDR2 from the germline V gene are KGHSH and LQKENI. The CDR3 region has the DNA TGTGCCAGCTCCCGGGACAGGGTTGTCTACGAGCAGTACTTC. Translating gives CASSRDRVVYEQYF.

CDR3 loop: CASNRESPNEQFF. The CDR3 coding sequence is TGTGCCAGCAATCGCGAATCTCCCAATGAGCAGTTCTTC. The rearrangement links TRBV28 to TRBJ2-1; D gene ambiguous. The CDR3 runs to 13 residues. V lost 7 bases and J 6 bases, leaving 13 bases between the germline ends. Germline V gene sequence: CDR1 MDHEN, CDR2 SYDVKM.

The CDR3 DNA reads as TGTGCCAGCAGTTACACATCAAACAATCAGCCCCAGCATTTT. Translating it yields CASSYTSNNQPQHF. This rearrangement joins TRBV6-6 to TRBJ1-5; D not certain. CDR1 is MNHNY and CDR2 is SVGAGI in the germline V gene (reference sequence). V lost 2 bases and J lost 3, with 8 bases in between. This CDR3 region has 14 residues.

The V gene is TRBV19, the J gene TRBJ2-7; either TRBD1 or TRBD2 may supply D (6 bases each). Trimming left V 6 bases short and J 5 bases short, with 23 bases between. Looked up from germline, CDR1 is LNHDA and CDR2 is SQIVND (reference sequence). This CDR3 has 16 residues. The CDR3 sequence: CASSRRVGGLIHEQYF. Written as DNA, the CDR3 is TGTGCCAGTAGCCGCCGTGTCGGGGGCCTTATCCACGAGCAGTACTTC. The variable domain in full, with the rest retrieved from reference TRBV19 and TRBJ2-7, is DGGITQSPKYLFRKEGQNVTLSCEQNLNHDAMYWYRQDPGQGLRLIYYSQIVNDFQKGDIAEGYSVSREKKESFPLTVTSAQKNPTAFYLCASSRRVGGLIHEQYFGPGTRLTVT.

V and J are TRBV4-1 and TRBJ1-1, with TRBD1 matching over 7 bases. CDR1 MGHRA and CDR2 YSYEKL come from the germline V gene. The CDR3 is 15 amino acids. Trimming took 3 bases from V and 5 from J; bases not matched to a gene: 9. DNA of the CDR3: TGCGCCAGCAGCCATGCCAGGGGGGTGAGGACTGAAGCTTTCTTT. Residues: CASSHARGVRTEAFF.

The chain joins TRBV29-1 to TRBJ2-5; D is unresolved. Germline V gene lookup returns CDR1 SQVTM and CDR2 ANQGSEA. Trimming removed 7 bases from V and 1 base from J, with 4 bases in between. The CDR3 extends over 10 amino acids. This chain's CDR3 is CSAFQETQYF. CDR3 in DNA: TGCAGCGCCTTCCAAGAGACCCAGTACTTC.

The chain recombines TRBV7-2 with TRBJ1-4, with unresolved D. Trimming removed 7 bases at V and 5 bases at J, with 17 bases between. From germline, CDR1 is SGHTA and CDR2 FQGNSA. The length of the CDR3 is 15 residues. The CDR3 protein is CASTYSPGWNEKLFF. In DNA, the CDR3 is TGTGCCAGCACCTACAGCCCGGGGTGGAATGAAAAACTGTTTTTT.

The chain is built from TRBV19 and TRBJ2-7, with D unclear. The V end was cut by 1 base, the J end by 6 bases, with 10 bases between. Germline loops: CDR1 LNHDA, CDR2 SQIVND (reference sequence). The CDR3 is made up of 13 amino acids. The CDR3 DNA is TGTGCCAGTAGTATAGGATCCACCCCCGAGCAGTACTTC. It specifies CASSIGSTPEQYF.

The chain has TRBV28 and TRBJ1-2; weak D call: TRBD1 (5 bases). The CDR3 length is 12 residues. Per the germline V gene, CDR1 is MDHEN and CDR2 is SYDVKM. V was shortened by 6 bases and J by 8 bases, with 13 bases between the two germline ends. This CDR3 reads CASRIGTWGYTF. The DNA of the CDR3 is TGTGCCAGCAGGATTGGGACGTGGGGCTACACCTTC.

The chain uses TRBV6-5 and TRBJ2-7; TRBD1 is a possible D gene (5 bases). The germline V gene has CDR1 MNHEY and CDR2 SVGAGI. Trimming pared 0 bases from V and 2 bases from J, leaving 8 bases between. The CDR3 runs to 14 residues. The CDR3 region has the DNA TGTGCCAGCAGTTACTCTAGACAGACCTACGAGCAGTACTTC. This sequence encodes CASSYSRQTYEQYF.

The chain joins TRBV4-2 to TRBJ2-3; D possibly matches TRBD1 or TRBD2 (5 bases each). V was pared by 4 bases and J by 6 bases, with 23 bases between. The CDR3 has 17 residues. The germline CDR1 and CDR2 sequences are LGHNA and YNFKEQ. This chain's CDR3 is CASSRQSRAGRSDTQYF. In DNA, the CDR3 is TGTGCCAGCAGCCGCCAGTCCAGGGCGGGTCGGTCGGATACGCAGTATTTT.

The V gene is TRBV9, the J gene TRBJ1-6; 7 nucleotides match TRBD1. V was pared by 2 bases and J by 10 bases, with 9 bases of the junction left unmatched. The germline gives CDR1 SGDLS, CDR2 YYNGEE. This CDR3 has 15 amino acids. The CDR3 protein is CASSVEGQRESPLHF. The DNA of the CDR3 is TGTGCCAGCAGCGTTGAGGGACAGAGAGAATCACCCCTCCACTTT.